A selection of T cell receptor beta chains follows, all from one sample in a study of T cell changes during pregnancy in multiple sclerosis. Profiled with immunoSEQ multiplex PCR; TCRdb holds only in-frame clones, not every one. The sample holds around 100,000 clones, roughly 92% seen once. The specimen comprised peripheral blood, sampled after pregnancy. These receptors all come from a female donor with multiple sclerosis, enrolled in a pregnancy study. Both conserved end residues are trimmed from each CDR3.

11 | TRBJ2-7 | TRBV7-9 | ASSLKGGNEQY
13 | TRBJ2-7 | TRBV4-2 | ASSQDLAGSYEQY
12 | TRBJ2-7 | TRBV7-9 | ASSFELGPYEQY
12 | TRBJ2-7 | TRBV21-1 | ASSKGQGSYEQY
12 | TRBJ2-3 | TRBV7-8 | ASSLEWQTDTQY
13 | TRBJ2-3 | TRBV4-2 | ASSLDGKSTDTQY
15 | TRBJ2-1 | TRBV4-1 | ASSQVISASSYNEQF
11 | TRBJ2-7 | TRBV28 | ASSLARSYEQY
10 | TRBJ1-1 | TRBV7-2 | ASSPRGSEAF
12 | TRBJ2-1 | TRBV28 | ASSLVAWYNEQF
12 | TRBJ1-5 | TRBV27 | ASSLGLGPQPQH
14 | TRBJ2-7 | TRBV15 | ATSRGRTSGRDEQY
12 | TRBJ1-2 | TRBV19 | ASKQGVSNYGYT
15 | TRBJ1-3 | TRBV7-6 | ASSPYLSPGSGNTIY
10 | TRBJ1-2 | TRBV10-3 | AISGSDYGYT
13 | TRBJ2-1 | TRBV5-1 | ASSLGLAGGNEQF
15 | TRBJ2-3 | TRBV5-1 | ASSPGGGTSSTDTQY
13 | TRBJ2-7 | TRBV10-3 | AISEEAGGSYEQY
13 | TRBJ2-3 | TRBV7-9 | ASSKQITSTDTQY
14 | TRBJ2-7 | TRBV2 | ASSEARLAGGYEQY
12 | TRBJ2-7 | TRBV6-6 | ASSPWQGVYEQY
14 | TRBJ2-3 | TRBV7-9 | ASSKGLAGNTDTQY
12 | TRBJ2-4 | TRBV11-2 | ASRRQGAVDIQY
11 | TRBJ1-1 | TRBV29-1 | SGRGQSSTEAF
14 | TRBJ2-1 | TRBV7-9 | ASSLATGGAFNEQF
14 | TRBJ2-2 | TRBV27 | ASSFQRVGPTGELF
13 | TRBJ2-7 | TRBV7-3 | ASSLTGHPEDQQY
11 | TRBJ1-2 | TRBV7-9 | ASSLEGNYGYT
13 | TRBJ2-7 | TRBV6-1 | ASSEYGLGGYEQY
12 | TRBJ1-3 | TRBV18 | ASSPTSTPETIY
13 | TRBJ2-2 | TRBV9 | ASSGRPTGTGELF
12 | TRBJ2-6 | TRBV28 | ASISSSGANVLT
15 | TRBJ1-5 | TRBV30 | AWSQTVTLGSNQPQH
13 | TRBJ1-1 | TRBV11-3 | ASSSSGHTNTEAF
15 | TRBJ2-1 | TRBV5-1 | ASSSSKSQRAYNEQF
14 | TRBJ1-5 | TRBV28 | ASSPLVGRSNQPQH
12 | TRBJ1-5 | TRBV2 | ASSVGQGAQPQH
14 | TRBJ2-7 | TRBV27 | ASSPGLAGGPYEQY
13 | TRBJ2-1 | TRBV7-2 | ASSLQTSGGNEQF
13 | TRBJ2-1 | TRBV2 | ASSRAGVSYNEQF
13 | TRBJ2-7 | TRBV7-9 | ASTKAVGGVDEQY
12 | TRBJ2-3 | TRBV9 | ASSDRVATDTQY
11 | TRBJ2-5 | TRBV9 | ASSHSGWETQY
13 | TRBJ2-1 | TRBV6-4 | ASSIERGGLREQF